One TCR beta chain is described in this entry. Its antigen remains unknown. This sample stems from a study of shared clonotypes between healthy human individuals. J gave up 3 bases and V 5 bases, and 23 bases lay outside the gene matches. The germline V gene has CDR1 SGHVS and CDR2 FQNEAQ. The CDR3 is 21 amino acids. As defined, naive CD8 cells were CD45RO-negative and positively selected for CCR7, with terminally differentiated effector memory CD45RA+ cells excluded. Healthy HIV-negative adults with no recent acute infections or vaccinations were recruited as donors. Adult Caucasians living in Nashville, Tennessee made up all of the donors. Clones were read by immunoSEQ multiplex PCR, and TCRdb kept only the in-frame ones, dropping some. This sample carries about 2.2 million clones, about 94% of them seen once, and the ten largest clones take approximately 1.6%. Whole-study results and caveats: An expected dependence of interdonor clonotype sharing on sequencing depth was noted. In general, naive subsets displayed greater estimated richness than memory subsets did.

The sample consisted of naive CD8+ T cells from PBMCs. The V gene is TRBV7-8, the J gene TRBJ2-1, with 9 bases that match TRBD1. This TCR came from a man younger than 30 in good health. Some clones in this sample may be carry-over from other donors' samples. Here the CDR3 DNA reads TGTGCCAGCAGCCCACTGGGTAGGGACAGGGCCCCTTATACAATCTACAATGAGCAGTTCTTC. It codes for CASSPLGRDRAPYTIYNEQFF.